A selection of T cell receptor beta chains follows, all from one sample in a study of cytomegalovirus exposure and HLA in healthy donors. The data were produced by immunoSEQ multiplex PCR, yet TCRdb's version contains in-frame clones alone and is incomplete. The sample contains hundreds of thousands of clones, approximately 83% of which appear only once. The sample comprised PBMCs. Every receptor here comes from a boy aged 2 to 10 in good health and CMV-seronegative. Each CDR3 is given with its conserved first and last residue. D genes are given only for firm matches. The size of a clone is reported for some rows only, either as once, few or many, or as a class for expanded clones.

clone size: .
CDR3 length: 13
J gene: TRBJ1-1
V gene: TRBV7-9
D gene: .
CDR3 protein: CASSLRRAAEAFF
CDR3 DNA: TGTGCCAGCAGCCTAAGGAGGGCTGCCGAAGCTTTCTTT

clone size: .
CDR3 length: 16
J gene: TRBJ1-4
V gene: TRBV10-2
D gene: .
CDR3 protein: CASSESTWPGGGKLFF
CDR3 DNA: TGCGCCAGCAGTGAGTCGACGTGGCCCGGTGGCGGAAAACTGTTTTTT

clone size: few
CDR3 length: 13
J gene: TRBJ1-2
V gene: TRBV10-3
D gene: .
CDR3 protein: CAITGHLNYGYTF
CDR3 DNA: TGTGCCATCACCGGACACCTTAACTATGGCTACACCTTC

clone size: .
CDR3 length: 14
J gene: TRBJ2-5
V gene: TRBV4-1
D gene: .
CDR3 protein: CASSQVAAGETQYF
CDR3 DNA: TGCGCCAGCAGCCAAGTGGCGGCGGGCGAGACCCAGTACTTC

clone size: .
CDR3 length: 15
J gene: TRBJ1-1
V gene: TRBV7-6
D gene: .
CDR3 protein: CASSLGGTMNTEAFF
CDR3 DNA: TGTGCCAGCAGCTTGGGAGGCACTATGAACACTGAAGCTTTCTTT

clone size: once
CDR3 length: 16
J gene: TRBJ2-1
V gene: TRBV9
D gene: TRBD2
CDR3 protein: CASSVGGREVGNEQFF
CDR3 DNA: TGTGCCAGCAGCGTAGGAGGGAGGGAAGTAGGAAATGAGCAGTTCTTC

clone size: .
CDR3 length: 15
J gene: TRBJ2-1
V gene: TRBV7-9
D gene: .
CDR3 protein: CASSPPGSFYNEQFF
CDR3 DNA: TGTGCCAGCAGCCCTCCCGGGTCCTTCTACAATGAGCAGTTCTTC

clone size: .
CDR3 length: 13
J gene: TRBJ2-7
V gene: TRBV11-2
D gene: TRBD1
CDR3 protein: CASSPGQHYEQYF
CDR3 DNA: TGTGCCAGCAGCCCGGGACAGCACTACGAGCAGTACTTC

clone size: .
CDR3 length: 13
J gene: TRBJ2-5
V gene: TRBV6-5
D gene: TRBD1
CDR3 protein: CASSRQGQETQYF
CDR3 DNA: TGTGCCAGCAGTCGACAGGGACAAGAGACCCAGTACTTC

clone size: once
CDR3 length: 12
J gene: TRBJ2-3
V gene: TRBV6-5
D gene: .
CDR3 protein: CASRSVTDTQYF
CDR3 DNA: TGTGCCAGCAGGTCCGTCACAGATACGCAGTATTTT

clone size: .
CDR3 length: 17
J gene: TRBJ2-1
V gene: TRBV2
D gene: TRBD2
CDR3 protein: CASSRFTPGLAHNEQFF
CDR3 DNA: TGTGCCAGCAGTCGCTTCACACCGGGACTAGCCCACAATGAGCAGTTCTTC

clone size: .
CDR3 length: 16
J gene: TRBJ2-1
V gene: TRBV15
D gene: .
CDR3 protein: CATSRDFGTRANEQFF
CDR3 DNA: TGTGCCACCAGCAGAGATTTCGGGACACGGGCCAATGAGCAGTTCTTC

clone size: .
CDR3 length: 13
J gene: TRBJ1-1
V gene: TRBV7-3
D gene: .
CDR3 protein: CANSLMRGTEAFF
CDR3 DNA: TGTGCCAACAGCTTAATGCGGGGGACTGAAGCTTTCTTT

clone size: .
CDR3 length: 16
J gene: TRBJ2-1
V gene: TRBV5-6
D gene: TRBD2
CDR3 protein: CASSFTRGEFSDEQFF
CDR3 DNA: TGTGCCAGCAGCTTTACGCGGGGGGAATTTTCGGATGAGCAGTTCTTC

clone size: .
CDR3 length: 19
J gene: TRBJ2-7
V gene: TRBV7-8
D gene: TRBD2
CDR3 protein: CASSLVGLAGATNSYEQYF
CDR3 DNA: TGTGCCAGCAGCTTAGTTGGGCTAGCGGGGGCCACAAACTCCTACGAGCAGTACTTC

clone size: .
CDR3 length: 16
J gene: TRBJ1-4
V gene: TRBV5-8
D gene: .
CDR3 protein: CASSWGTGSTNEKLFF
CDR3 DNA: TGTGCCAGCAGCTGGGGAACAGGGTCAACTAATGAAAAACTGTTTTTT

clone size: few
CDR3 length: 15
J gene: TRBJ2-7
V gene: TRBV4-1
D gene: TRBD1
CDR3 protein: CASSQTTGVGYEQYF
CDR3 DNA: TGCGCCAGCAGCCAAACAACAGGGGTGGGCTACGAGCAGTACTTC

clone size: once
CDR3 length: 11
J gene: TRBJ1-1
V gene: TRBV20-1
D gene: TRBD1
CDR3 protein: CSARRGLEAFF
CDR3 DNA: TGCAGTGCTAGAAGGGGGCTTGAAGCTTTCTTT

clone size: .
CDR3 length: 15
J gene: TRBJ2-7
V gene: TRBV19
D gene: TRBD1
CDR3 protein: CASSIGRTGAYEQYF
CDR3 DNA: TGTGCCAGTAGTATAGGGAGGACAGGGGCCTACGAGCAGTACTTC

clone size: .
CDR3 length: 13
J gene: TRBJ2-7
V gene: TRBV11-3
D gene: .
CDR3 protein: CASSLERTDEQYF
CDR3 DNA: TGTGCCAGCAGCTTGGAGAGGACTGACGAGCAGTACTTC

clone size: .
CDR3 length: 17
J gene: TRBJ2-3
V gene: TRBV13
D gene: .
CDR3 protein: CASSLGFGSPSTDTQYF
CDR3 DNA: TGTGCCAGCAGCTTAGGCTTCGGGTCCCCTAGCACAGATACGCAGTATTTT

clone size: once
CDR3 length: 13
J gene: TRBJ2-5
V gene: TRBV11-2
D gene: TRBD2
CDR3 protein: CASRLTSRETQYF
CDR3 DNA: TGTGCCAGCAGGTTGACTAGCAGGGAGACCCAGTACTTC

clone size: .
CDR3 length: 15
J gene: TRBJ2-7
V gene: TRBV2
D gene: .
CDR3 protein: CASSRGGKGPSEQYF
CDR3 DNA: TGTGCCAGCAGTCGCGGCGGGAAGGGCCCCAGCGAGCAGTACTTC

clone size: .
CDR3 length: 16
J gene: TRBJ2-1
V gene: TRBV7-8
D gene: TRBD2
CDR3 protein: CASSLLASGTYNEQFF
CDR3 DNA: TGTGCCAGCAGCTTATTGGCGAGCGGGACCTACAATGAGCAGTTCTTC

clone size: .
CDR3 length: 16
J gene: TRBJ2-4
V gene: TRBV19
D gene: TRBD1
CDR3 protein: CASSIDPQGAYNIQYF
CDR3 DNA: TGTGCCAGTAGTATAGATCCCCAGGGGGCGTATAACATTCAGTACTTC

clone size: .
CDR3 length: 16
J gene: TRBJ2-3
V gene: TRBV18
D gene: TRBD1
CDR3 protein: CASSPQTGFSTDTQYF
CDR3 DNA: TGTGCCAGCTCACCCCAGACAGGGTTTAGCACAGATACGCAGTATTTT

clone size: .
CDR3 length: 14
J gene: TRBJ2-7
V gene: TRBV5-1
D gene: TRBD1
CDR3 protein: CASSLGDRGHEQYF
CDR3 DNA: TGCGCCAGCAGCTTGGGTGACAGGGGCCACGAGCAGTACTTC

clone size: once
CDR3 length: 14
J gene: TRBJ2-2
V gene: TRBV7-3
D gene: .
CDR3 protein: CASSPWGTSGELFF
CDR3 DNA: TGTGCCAGCAGCCCCTGGGGGACTTCCGGGGAGCTGTTTTTT

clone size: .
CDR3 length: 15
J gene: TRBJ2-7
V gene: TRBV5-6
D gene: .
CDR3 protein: CASSPVTGISYEQYF
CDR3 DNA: TGTGCCAGCAGCCCGGTAACAGGGATCTCCTACGAGCAGTACTTC

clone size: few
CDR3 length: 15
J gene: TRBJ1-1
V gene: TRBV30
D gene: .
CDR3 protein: CAWSDRYLMNTEAFF
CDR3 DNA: TGTGCCTGGAGTGACAGGTACCTCATGAACACTGAAGCTTTCTTT

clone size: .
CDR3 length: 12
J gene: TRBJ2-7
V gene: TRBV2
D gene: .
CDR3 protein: CASSTVRPEQYF
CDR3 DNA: TGTGCCAGCAGTACGGTTCGTCCCGAGCAGTACTTC

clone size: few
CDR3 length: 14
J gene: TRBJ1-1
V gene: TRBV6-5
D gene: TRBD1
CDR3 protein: CASSYRTGGTEAFF
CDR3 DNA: TGTGCCAGCAGTTACCGGACAGGGGGCACTGAAGCTTTCTTT

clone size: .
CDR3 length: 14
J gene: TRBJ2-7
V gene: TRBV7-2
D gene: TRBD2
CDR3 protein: CASRTRGGTYEQYF
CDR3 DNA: TGTGCCAGCAGGACTCGGGGGGGAACATACGAGCAGTACTTC

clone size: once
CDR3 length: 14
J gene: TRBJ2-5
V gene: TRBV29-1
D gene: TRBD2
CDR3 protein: CSLGTSGSGETQYF
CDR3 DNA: TGCAGCCTCGGGACTAGCGGGAGTGGGGAGACCCAGTACTTC

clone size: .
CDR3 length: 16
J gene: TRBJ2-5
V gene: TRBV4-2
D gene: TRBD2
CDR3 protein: CASSQGGAGERETQYF
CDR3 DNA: TGTGCCAGCAGCCAGGGTGGGGCGGGGGAGAGGGAGACCCAGTACTTC

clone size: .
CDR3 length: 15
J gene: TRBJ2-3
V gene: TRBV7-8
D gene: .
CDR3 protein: CASSLLYSRTDTQYF
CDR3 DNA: TGTGCCAGCAGCTTACTTTACAGCCGCACAGATACGCAGTATTTT

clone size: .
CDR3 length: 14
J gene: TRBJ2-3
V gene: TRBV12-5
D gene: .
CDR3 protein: CASGLRQGTDTQYF
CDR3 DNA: TGTGCTAGTGGTCTTCGACAGGGCACAGATACGCAGTATTTT

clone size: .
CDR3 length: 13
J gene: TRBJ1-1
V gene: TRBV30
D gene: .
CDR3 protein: CAWSGRKNTEAFF
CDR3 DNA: TGTGCCTGGAGTGGGAGGAAGAACACTGAAGCTTTCTTT

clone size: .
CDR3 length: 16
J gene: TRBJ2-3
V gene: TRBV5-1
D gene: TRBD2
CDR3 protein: CASSSGTSGSTDTQYF
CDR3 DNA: TGCGCCAGCAGCTCTGGGACTAGCGGCAGCACAGATACGCAGTATTTT

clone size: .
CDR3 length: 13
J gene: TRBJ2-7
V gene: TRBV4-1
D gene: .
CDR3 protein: CASGQEAGYEQYF
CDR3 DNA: TGCGCCAGCGGCCAAGAGGCGGGTTACGAGCAGTACTTC

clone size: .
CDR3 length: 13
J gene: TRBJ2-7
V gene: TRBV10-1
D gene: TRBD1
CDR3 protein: CASSPGTGGEQYF
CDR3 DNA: TGCGCCAGCAGTCCCGGGACAGGGGGCGAGCAGTACTTC

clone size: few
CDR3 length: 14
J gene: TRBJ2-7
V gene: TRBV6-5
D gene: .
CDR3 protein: CASSYLAGDHEQYF
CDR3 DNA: TGTGCCAGCAGTTACCTGGCAGGGGACCACGAGCAGTACTTC

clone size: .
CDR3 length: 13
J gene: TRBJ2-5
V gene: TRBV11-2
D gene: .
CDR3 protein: CASSLGGGETQYF
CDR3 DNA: TGTGCCAGCAGCTTAGGAGGGGGAGAGACCCAGTACTTC

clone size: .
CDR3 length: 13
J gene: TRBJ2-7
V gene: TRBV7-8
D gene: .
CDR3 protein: CASSLGRGYEQYF
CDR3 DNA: TGTGCCAGCAGCCTTGGGCGGGGCTACGAGCAGTACTTC

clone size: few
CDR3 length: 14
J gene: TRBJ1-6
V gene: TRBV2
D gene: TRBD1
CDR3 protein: CASTVDRLNSPLHF
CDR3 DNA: TGTGCCAGCACAGTGGACAGGCTGAATTCACCCCTCCACTTT

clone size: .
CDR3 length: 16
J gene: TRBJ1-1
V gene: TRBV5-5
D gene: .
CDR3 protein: CASSWGRTVINTEAFF
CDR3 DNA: TGTGCCAGCAGCTGGGGCAGGACAGTTATTAACACTGAAGCTTTCTTT

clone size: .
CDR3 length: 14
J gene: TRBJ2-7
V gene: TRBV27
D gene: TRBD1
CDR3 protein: CASSFGTGFNEQYF
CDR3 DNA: TGTGCCAGCAGTTTTGGGACAGGGTTTAACGAGCAGTACTTC

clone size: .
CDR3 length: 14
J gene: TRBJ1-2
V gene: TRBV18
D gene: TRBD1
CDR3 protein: CASSPLQGAYGYTF
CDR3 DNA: TGTGCCAGCTCACCTCTCCAGGGGGCGTATGGCTACACCTTC

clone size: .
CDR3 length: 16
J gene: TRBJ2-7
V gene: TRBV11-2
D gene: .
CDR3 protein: CASSSGRDTVLYEQYF
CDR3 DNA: TGTGCCAGCAGCTCAGGACGGGACACCGTTCTATACGAGCAGTACTTC

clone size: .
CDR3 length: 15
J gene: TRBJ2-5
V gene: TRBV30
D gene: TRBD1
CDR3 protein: CAWSVEGQGAREQYF
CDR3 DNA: TGTGCCTGGAGTGTAGAAGGCCAGGGGGCGAGAGAGCAGTACTTC